This T cell receptor (beta chain) derives from a study of T cell changes during pregnancy in multiple sclerosis. The CDR3 sequence is 14 residues long. CDR1 and CDR2 (germline): SGHTS, YDEGEE. V trimming: 4 bases; J trimming: 8 bases; junction bases outside the gene matches: 6. Generated by immunoSEQ multiplex PCR, the TCRdb table keeps only in-frame clones and is missing some. This sample has 45,000 to 55,000 clones; 80% to 95% occur once, and the top ten carry 0.95% to 1%. The receptor was derived from a female donor with multiple sclerosis, enrolled in a pregnancy study. J is TRBJ2-2 and V is TRBV5-8; TRBD2 aligns across 9 bases. The starting material was peripheral blood, obtained after pregnancy. The CDR3 is CASSKTSGWGELFF. For the CDR3, the DNA is TGTGCCAGCAGCAAGACTAGCGGATGGGGGGAGCTGTTTTTT.